The 21 T cell receptor beta chains below come from one sample, sequenced in a study of blood T cell repertoires in COVID-19 (dated by TCRdb to about 2020). Receptor amplification or capture employed the immunoSEQ multiplex PCR assay. Sourced from immuneACCESS, this table was stored by TCRdb with only in-frame sequences that have V and J called. A share of the clones is absent; for the studies checked, an unresolved V gene accounts for under half, and the remainder has no known explanation. A total of roughly 99,000 clones appear in this sample, more than 80% of them only once. The biggest ten clones account for 4% to 6% of the sample. The sample consisted of peripheral blood. Receptor source: a man aged 35-49 years with active or convalescent COVID-19.

The rearrangement joins TRBV25-1 to TRBJ1-1, with 9 bases identical to TRBD1. V dropped 4 bases and J dropped 2; count of bases not matched to a gene: 2. The CDR3 length is 14 residues. Germline CDR1 is MGHDK and CDR2 is SYGVNS. The CDR3 is CASSGTGENTEAFF. The CDR3 coding sequence is TGTGCCAGCAGTGGGACAGGGGAAAACACTGAAGCTTTCTTT.

This clone was seen once. The V gene is TRBV5-8, the J gene TRBJ2-1, with D possibly being TRBD2 (5 bases). Trimming took off 0 bases at V and 9 bases at J, with 16 bases between the two ends. This CDR3 comprises 15 residues. Germline CDR1 and CDR2: SGHTS and YDEGEE. The CDR3 DNA follows: TGTGCCAGCAGCTTGGGAACGGGGTCTCGTGTTGAGCAGTTCTTC. It translates to CASSLGTGSRVEQFF.

The chain carries TRBV9 and TRBJ2-1; D ambiguous. Germline V CDR1 and CDR2: SGDLS, YYNGEE. This CDR3 spans 20 amino acids. V lost 6 bases, J lost 8 bases, and 36 bases lay in between. CDR3 nucleotide sequence: TGTGCCAGCAATGCGAACGTGGTCCCCCCCGATGGTACCGAAATCGATGAGCAGTTCTTC. Translating it yields CASNANVVPPDGTEIDEQFF.

The chain links TRBV7-2 to TRBJ2-7, with 10 bases aligning to TRBD1. CDR1 is SGHTA and CDR2 is FQGNSA in the germline V gene. V was pared by 5 bases and J by 4 bases, with 8 bases of the junction left unmatched. The CDR3 covers 15 residues. The CDR3 sequence: CASSPQGQGSYEQYF. As DNA, the CDR3 is TGTGCCAGCAGCCCCCAGGGACAGGGGAGTTACGAGCAGTACTTC.

The chain couples TRBV28 to TRBJ2-7; D remains ambiguous. The CDR3 has 12 amino acids. V gave up 4 bases and J gave up 4 bases, with 8 bases separating them. From germline, CDR1 is MDHEN and CDR2 SYDVKM. This chain's CDR3 is CASSYNNYEQYF. The CDR3 coding sequence is TGTGCCAGCAGTTATAACAATTACGAGCAGTACTTC.

This clone was detected many times. The chain uses TRBV11-2 and TRBJ2-7, with 7 bases matching TRBD2. Unmatched junction bases numbered 10, after V lost 3 bases and J lost 2 bases. The germline V gene has CDR1 SGHAT and CDR2 FQNNGV. The CDR3 contains 16 residues. In nucleotides, the CDR3 is TGTGCCAGCAGCTTCGCGGTGCTAGCGGATGCCTACGAGCAGTACTTC. Protein sequence: CASSFAVLADAYEQYF. Together with reference TRBV11-2 and TRBJ2-7, the CDR3 gives the full variable domain: EAGVAQSPRYKIIEKRQSVAFWCNPISGHATLYWYQQILGQGPKLLIQFQNNGVVDDSQLPKDRFSAERLKGVDSTLKIQPAKLEDSAVYLCASSFAVLADAYEQYFGPGTRLTVT.

This sequence joins TRBV12-3 or TRBV12-4 and TRBJ2-7; 7 bases map to TRBD1. The J segment lost 5 bases and the V segment lost 6 bases, leaving 4 bases of the junction unmatched. This CDR3 has 12 amino acids. For the CDR3, the DNA is TGTGCCAGCAGGACGACAGGGAACGAGCAGTACTTC. Translated: CASRTTGNEQYF.

The chain carries TRBV2 and TRBJ2-1, with a tentative D call TRBD1 (5 bases). V gave up 4 bases and J gave up 5 bases, with 9 bases separating them. CDR1 SNHLY and CDR2 FYNNEI come from the germline V gene. The CDR3 length is 13 residues. This chain's CDR3 is CASSVQENNEQFF. The DNA of the CDR3 is TGTGCCAGCAGTGTACAGGAGAACAATGAGCAGTTCTTC.

This clone was seen only a few times. The chain carries TRBV7-2 and TRBJ1-2; TRBD1 matches 8 bases. The CDR3 runs 14 residues. The germline V gene encodes CDR1 SGHTA and CDR2 FQGNSA. V gave up 4 bases and J gave up 4 bases; unmatched junction bases: 5. Here the CDR3 DNA reads TGTGCCAGCAGCTCAGACAGGGGAACCTATGGCTACACCTTC. Its protein product is CASSSDRGTYGYTF.

The genes are TRBV11-2 and TRBJ1-1; no firm D call. From germline, CDR1 is SGHAT and CDR2 FQNNGV. CDR3 length: 13 amino acids. V was shortened by 7 bases and J by 5 bases, with 14 bases between the two germline ends. CDR3 DNA sequence: TGTGCCAGCACTAGTCAGAGTGGAACTGAAGCTTTCTTT. Its protein product is CASTSQSGTEAFF.

The chain recombines TRBV7-2 with TRBJ2-2; tentative D call: TRBD2 (5 bases). Per the germline V gene, CDR1 is SGHTA and CDR2 is FQGNSA. The CDR3 length is 16 residues. V was pared by 1 base and J by 1 base, with 10 bases between. CDR3 in DNA: TGTGCCAGCAGCTTAGTCAGCGGTTTGAACACCGGGGAGCTGTTTTTT. It encodes CASSLVSGLNTGELFF.

The genes are TRBV24-1 and TRBJ2-2; 8 positions match TRBD2. Trimming cost V 4 bases and J 4 bases; bases outside gene matches: 13. The CDR3 loop spans 18 amino acids. Looked up from germline, CDR1 is KGHDR and CDR2 is SFDVKD. CDR3 loop: CATSDPSGSLSPTGELFF. DNA for the CDR3: TGTGCCACCAGTGACCCCAGCGGGAGCTTGTCTCCCACCGGGGAGCTGTTTTTT.

The rearrangement joins TRBV5-1 to TRBJ2-2; D might be TRBD1 (5 bases). Trimming pared 0 bases from V and 10 bases from J, leaving 10 bases between. The CDR3 is 13 residues long. Germline V gene sequence: CDR1 SGHRS, CDR2 YFSETQ. The chain's CDR3 is CASSLGTGLELFF. Here the CDR3 DNA reads TGCGCCAGCAGCTTGGGAACAGGTCTGGAGCTGTTTTTT.

V gene TRBV7-3 combines with J gene TRBJ2-3; 7 bases match TRBD2. The CDR3 is made up of 16 amino acids. The V gene's germline CDR1 is SGHTA and CDR2 FQGTGA. The ends lost 8 bases at V and 1 base at J; junction bases unmatched: 12. In nucleotides, the CDR3 is TGTGCCAGCGCAGCTAGCGGAGGGTCGGGCACAGATACGCAGTATTTT. Its translation: CASAASGGSGTDTQYF.

Ten or more counts support this clone. The gene calls are TRBV28 and TRBJ1-1; a possible D gene is TRBD1 (5 bases). Germline CDR1 reads MDHEN; CDR2 reads SYDVKM. The CDR3 spans 15 residues. Trimming stripped 1 base from V and 0 bases from J, with 9 bases between. The CDR3 DNA sequence: TGTGCCAGCAGTTTATTAGGGGCCCTGAACACTGAAGCTTTCTTT. It codes for CASSLLGALNTEAFF. Looking up the rest from reference TRBV28 and TRBJ1-1 gives the full variable domain: DVKVTQSSRYLVKRTGEKVFLECVQDMDHENMFWYRQDPGLGLRLIYFSYDVKMKEKGDIPEGYSVSREKKERFSLILESASTNQTSMYLCASSLLGALNTEAFFGQGTRLTVV.

There are a few counts of this clone. V is TRBV14 and J is TRBJ1-6; 8 nucleotides agree with TRBD1. Per germline, CDR1 SGHDN and CDR2 FVKESK. V lost 5 bases, J lost 6 bases, and 9 bases stayed unmatched. The CDR3 runs to 16 residues. The CDR3 DNA follows: TGTGCCAGCAGCAATGTGCGACAGGGGTCTAATTCACCCCTCCACTTT. Protein: CASSNVRQGSNSPLHF.

CDR3 coding DNA: TGTGCCACACACAGTCTCAATCAGCCCCAGCATTTT. Protein: CATHSLNQPQHF. V is TRBV28 and J is TRBJ1-5; the D is unclear. This CDR3 comprises 12 residues. Trimming removed 10 bases from V and 3 bases from J, with 10 bases in between. Germline V CDR1 and CDR2: MDHEN, SYDVKM.

Only one count was recorded for this clone. The chain combines TRBV5-1 with TRBJ1-4; a weak D match, TRBD1 (5 bases). This CDR3 contains 16 residues. The germline V gene encodes CDR1 SGHRS and CDR2 YFSETQ. V shed 0 bases and J shed 0 bases, with 9 bases lying between them. CDR3 nucleotides: TGCGCCAGCAGCTTGGGTGACAGCACAACTAATGAAAAACTGTTTTTT. Its protein product is CASSLGDSTTNEKLFF.

The chain recombines TRBV19 with TRBJ1-4; TRBD1 aligns across 9 bases. The CDR3 totals 14 residues. Trimming removed 11 bases from V and 8 bases from J; junction bases left unmatched: 12. The V gene's germline CDR1 is LNHDA and CDR2 SQIVND (reference sequence). The CDR3 spells CASKEDRGIEKLFF. The CDR3 nucleotides read TGTGCCTCCAAAGAGGACAGGGGTATAGAAAAACTGTTTTTT.

The rearrangement joins TRBV28 to TRBJ1-3, with D unclear. Germline V gene sequence: CDR1 MDHEN, CDR2 SYDVKM. V was pared by 2 bases and J by 0 bases, with 17 bases between. The CDR3 loop spans 18 amino acids. The CDR3 DNA follows: TGTGCCAGCAGTTTACCGTTAGGGAGCGGCGGCTCTGGAAACACCATATATTTT. Translating gives CASSLPLGSGGSGNTIYF.

The chain joins TRBV10-3 to TRBJ1-2; 7 nucleotides line up with TRBD1. Germline CDR1 is ENHRY and CDR2 is SYGVKD. CDR3 length: 13 residues. The V gene end was trimmed by 3 bases and the J gene end by 4 bases; junction bases not matched to a gene: 2. CDR3 sequence (DNA): TGTGCCATCAGTGATCACAGGGGCTATGGCTACACCTTC. Translation gives CAISDHRGYGYTF.